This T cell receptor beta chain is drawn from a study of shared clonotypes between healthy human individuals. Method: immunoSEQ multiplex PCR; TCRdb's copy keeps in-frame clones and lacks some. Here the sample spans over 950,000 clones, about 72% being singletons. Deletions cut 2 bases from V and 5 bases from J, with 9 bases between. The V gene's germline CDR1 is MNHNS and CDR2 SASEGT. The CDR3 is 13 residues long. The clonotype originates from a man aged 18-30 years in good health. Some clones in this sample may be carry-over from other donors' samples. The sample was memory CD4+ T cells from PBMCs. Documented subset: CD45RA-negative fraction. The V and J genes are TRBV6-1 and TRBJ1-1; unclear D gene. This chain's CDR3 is CASSESRRTEAFF. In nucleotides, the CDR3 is TGTGCCAGCAGTGAATCGAGGAGAACTGAAGCTTTCTTT.